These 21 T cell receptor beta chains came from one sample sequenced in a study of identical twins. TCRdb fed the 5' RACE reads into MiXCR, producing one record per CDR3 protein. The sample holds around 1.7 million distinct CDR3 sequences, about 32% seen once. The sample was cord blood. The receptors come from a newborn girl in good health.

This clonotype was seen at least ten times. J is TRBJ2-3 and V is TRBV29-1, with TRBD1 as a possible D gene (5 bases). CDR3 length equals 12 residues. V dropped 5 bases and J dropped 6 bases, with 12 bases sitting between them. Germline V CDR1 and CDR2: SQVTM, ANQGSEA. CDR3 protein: CSVQGAKDTQYF. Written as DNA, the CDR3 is TGCAGCGTTCAGGGCGCTAAGGATACGCAGTATTTT.

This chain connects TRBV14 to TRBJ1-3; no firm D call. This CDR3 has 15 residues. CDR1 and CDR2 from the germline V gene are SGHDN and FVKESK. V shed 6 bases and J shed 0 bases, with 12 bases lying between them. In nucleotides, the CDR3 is TGTGCCAGCAGGCCCTCTGGAGTCTCTGGAAACACCATATATTTT. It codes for CASRPSGVSGNTIYF.

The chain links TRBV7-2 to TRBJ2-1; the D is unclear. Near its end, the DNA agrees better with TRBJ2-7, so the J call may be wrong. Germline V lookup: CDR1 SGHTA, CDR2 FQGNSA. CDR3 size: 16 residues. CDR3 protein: CASSLIPDRSYNEQYF. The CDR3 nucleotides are TGTGCCAGCAGCTTAATCCCCGACCGCTCCTACAATGAGCAGTACTTC.

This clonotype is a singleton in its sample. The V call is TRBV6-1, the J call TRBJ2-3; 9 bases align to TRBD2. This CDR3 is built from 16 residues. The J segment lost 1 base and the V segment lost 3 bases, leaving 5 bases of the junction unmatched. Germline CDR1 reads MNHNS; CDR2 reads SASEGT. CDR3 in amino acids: CASSDPAGGGTDTQYF. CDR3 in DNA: TGTGCCAGCAGTGATCCCGCGGGGGGGGGCACAGATACGCAGTATTTT.

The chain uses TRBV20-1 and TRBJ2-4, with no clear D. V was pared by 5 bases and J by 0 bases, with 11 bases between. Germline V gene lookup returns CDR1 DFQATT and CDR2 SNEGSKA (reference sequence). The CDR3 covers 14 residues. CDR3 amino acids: CSAHPRLAKNIQYF. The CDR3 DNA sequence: TGCAGTGCTCACCCTCGACTAGCCAAAAACATTCAGTACTTC.

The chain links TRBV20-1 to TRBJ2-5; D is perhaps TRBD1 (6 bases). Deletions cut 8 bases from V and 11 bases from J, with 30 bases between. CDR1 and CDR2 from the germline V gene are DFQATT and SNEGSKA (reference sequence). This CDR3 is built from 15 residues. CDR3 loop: CSSTRVGGLYNEQYF. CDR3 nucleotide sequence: TGCAGTTCCACGAGGGTTGGGGGCCTCTACAATGAGCAGTACTTC.

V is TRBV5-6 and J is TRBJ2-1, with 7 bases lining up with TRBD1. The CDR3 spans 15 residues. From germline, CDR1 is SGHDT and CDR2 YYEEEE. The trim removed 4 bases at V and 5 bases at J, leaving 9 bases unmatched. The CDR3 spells CASSAPGTANNEQFF. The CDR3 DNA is TGTGCCAGCAGCGCCCCCGGGACAGCCAACAATGAGCAGTTCTTC.

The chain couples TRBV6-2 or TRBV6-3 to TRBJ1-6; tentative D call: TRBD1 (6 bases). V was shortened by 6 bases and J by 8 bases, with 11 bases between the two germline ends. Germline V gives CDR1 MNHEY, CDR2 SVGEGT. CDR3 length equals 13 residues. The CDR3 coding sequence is TGTGCCAGCAGCCACAGGGAGTATTCACCCCTCCACTTT. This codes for CASSHREYSPLHF.

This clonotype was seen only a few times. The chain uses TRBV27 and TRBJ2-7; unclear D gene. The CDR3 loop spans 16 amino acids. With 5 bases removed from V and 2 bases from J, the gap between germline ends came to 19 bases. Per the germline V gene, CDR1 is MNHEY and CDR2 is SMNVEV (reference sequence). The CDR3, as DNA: TGTGCCAGCAGTGATCCAGGCGAAACCCGCCCCTACGAGCAGTACTTC. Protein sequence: CASSDPGETRPYEQYF.

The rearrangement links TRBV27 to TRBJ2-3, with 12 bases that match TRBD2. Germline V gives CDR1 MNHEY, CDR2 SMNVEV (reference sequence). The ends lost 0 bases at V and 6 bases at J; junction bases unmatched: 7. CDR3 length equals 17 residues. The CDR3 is CASSLSPTLAGGDTQYF. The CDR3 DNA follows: TGTGCCAGCAGTTTATCGCCTACCCTAGCGGGAGGGGATACGCAGTATTTT.

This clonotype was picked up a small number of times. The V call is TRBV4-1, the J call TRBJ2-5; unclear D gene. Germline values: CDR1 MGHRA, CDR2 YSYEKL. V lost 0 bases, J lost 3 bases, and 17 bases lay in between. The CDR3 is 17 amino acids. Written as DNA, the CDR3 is TGCGCCAGCAGCCAAGATGGGAATTCGTCCCCAAAAGAGACCCAGTACTTC. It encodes CASSQDGNSSPKETQYF.

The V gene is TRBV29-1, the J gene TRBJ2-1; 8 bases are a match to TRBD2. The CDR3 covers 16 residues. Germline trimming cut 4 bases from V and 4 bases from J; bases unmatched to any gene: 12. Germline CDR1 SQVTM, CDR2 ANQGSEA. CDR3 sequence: CSVARLAGGIYNEQFF. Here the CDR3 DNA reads TGCAGCGTTGCCCGACTTGCGGGAGGTATTTACAATGAGCAGTTCTTC.

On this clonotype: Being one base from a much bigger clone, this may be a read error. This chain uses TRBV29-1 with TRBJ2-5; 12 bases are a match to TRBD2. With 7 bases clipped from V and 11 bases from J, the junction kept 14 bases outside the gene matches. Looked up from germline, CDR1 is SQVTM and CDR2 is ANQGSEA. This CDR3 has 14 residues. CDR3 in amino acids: CSAVTSGSGDEQYF. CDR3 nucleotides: TGCAGCGCCGTGACTAGCGGGAGTGGCGATGAGCAGTACTTC.

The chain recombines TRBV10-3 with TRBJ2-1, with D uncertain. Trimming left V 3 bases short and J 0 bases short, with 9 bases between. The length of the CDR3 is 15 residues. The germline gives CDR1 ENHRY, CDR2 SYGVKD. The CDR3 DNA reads TGTGCCATCAGTGACTCCTCAAGCTCCTACAATGAGCAGTTCTTC. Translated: CAISDSSSSYNEQFF.

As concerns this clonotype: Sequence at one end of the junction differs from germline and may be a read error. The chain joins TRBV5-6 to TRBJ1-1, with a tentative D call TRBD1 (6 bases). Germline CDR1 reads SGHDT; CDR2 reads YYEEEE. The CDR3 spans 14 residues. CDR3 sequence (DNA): TGTGCCGGCAGCCTGAACAGGGTTCAGGCTGAAGCTTTCTTT. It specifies CAGSLNRVQAEAFF.

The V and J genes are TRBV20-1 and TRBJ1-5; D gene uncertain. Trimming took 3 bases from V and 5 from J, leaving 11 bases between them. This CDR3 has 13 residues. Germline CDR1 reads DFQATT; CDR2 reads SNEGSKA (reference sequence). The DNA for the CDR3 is TGCAGTGCTAGTCACGCTGTGGATCAGCCCCAGCATTTT. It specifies CSASHAVDQPQHF.

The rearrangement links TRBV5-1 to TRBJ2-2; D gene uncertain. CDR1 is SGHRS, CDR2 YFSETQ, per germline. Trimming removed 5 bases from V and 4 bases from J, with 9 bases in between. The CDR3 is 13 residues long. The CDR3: CASRDARTGELFF. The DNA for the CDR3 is TGCGCCAGCAGGGACGCCCGCACCGGGGAGCTGTTTTTT.

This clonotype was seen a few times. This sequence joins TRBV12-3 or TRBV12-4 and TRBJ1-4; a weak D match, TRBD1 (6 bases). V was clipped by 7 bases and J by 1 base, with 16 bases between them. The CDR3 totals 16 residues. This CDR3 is CASNKGGRVTNEKLFF. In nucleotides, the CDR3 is TGTGCCAGCAACAAAGGGGGAAGGGTAACTAATGAAAAACTGTTTTTT.

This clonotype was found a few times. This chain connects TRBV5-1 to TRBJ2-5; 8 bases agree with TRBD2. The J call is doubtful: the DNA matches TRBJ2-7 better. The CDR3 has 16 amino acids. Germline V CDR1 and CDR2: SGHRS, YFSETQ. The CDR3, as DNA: TGCGCCAGCAGCTTCTCTACTAGCGGCTCAGGCAGCGAGCAGTACTTC. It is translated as CASSFSTSGSGSEQYF.

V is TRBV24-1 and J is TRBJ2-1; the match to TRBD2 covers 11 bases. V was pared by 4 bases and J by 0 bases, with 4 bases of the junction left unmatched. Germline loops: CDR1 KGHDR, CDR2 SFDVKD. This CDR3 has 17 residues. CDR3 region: CATSDSLAGDSYNEQFF. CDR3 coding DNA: TGTGCCACCAGTGACTCACTAGCGGGGGACTCCTACAATGAGCAGTTCTTC.

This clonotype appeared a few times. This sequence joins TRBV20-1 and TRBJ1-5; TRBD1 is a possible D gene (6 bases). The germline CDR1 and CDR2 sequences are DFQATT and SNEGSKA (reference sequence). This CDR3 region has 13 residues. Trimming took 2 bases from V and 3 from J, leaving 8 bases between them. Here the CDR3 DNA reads TGCAGTGCTAGAAGACAGGACAATCAGCCCCAGCATTTT. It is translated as CSARRQDNQPQHF.